The 18 T cell receptor beta chains below come from one sample, sequenced in a study of shared clonotypes between healthy human individuals. TCRdb's table, derived via immunoSEQ multiplex PCR, lists solely in-frame clones and lacks some. The sample lists about 580,000 clones; more than 95% were seen once. Positive CCR7 selection of CD45RO-negative cells yielded the naive CD8 cells, and terminally differentiated effector memory CD45RA+ cells were excluded. The material sequenced was naive CD8+ T cells sorted from blood. The source of these receptors is a man in his thirties or forties in good health.

This rearrangement joins TRBV27 to TRBJ2-1; D may correspond to TRBD1 or TRBD2 (5 bases each). Trimming pared 4 bases from V and 6 bases from J, leaving 10 bases between. The length of the CDR3 is 13 residues. Looked up from germline, CDR1 is MNHEY and CDR2 is SMNVEV (reference sequence). For the CDR3, the DNA is TGTGCCAGCAGTTCGGGACGCGTCAATGAGCAGTTCTTC. It yields the protein CASSSGRVNEQFF.

CDR3 sequence reads: CASSYPSRTGTGELFF. Written as DNA, the CDR3 is TGTGCCAGCAGTTACCCCTCACGGACCGGCACCGGGGAGCTGTTTTTT. The V call is TRBV6-5, the J call TRBJ2-2, with D unresolved. Deletions cut 2 bases from V and 4 bases from J, with 14 bases between. The CDR3 contains 16 residues. CDR1 and CDR2 (germline): MNHEY, SVGAGI.

V is TRBV9 and J is TRBJ2-3, with D uncertain. V lost 4 bases and J lost 5, with 8 bases in between. CDR3 size: 12 residues. Germline lookup yields CDR1 SGDLS and CDR2 YYNGEE. The CDR3 DNA is TGTGCCAGCAGCTCCCTAGAAGATACGCAGTATTTT. It codes for CASSSLEDTQYF.

This clone was seen only once. J is TRBJ1-1 and V is TRBV30; possibly TRBD1 for D (6 bases). CDR3 length: 13 residues. V dropped 2 bases and J dropped 2 bases, with 9 bases sitting between them. In germline, CDR1 is GTSNPN, CDR2 SVGIG (reference sequence). The CDR3 nucleotides read TGTGCCTGGAGTTCGGGACACAACACTGAAGCTTTCTTT. It is translated as CAWSSGHNTEAFF.

The V gene is TRBV6-5, the J gene TRBJ1-2, with D maybe TRBD1 (5 bases). The V gene's germline CDR1 is MNHEY and CDR2 SVGAGI. This CDR3 is built from 14 residues. V lost 4 bases and J lost 0, with 9 bases in between. For the CDR3, the DNA is TGTGCCAGCAGTTTCGGGGCTACTAACTATGGCTACACCTTC. It specifies CASSFGATNYGYTF.

The rearrangement uses TRBV27 and TRBJ2-6; D gene uncertain. Germline V lookup: CDR1 MNHEY, CDR2 SMNVEV (reference sequence). Deletions cut 6 bases from V and 4 bases from J, with 16 bases between. This CDR3 region has 16 residues. The CDR3 nucleotides read TGTGCCAGCAGCCCTAGGACGGGTGGCGGGGCCAACGTCCTGACTTTC. It yields the protein CASSPRTGGGANVLTF. Together with reference TRBV27 and TRBJ2-6, the CDR3 gives the full variable domain: EAQVTQNPRYLITVTGKKLTVTCSQNMNHEYMSWYRQDPGLGLRQIYYSMNVEVTDKGDVPEGYKVSRKEKRNFPLILESPSPNQTSLYFCASSPRTGGGANVLTFGAGSRLTVL.

This clone has only one observation. The rearrangement links TRBV6-5 to TRBJ2-1, with D maybe TRBD2 (6 bases). Germline V gene sequence: CDR1 MNHEY, CDR2 SVGAGI. V lost 6 bases to trimming and J lost 15 bases, with 12 bases between them. The CDR3 sequence is 10 residues long. As DNA, the CDR3 is TGTGCCAGCAGGTCCGGGAGTCTGTTCTTC. As protein: CASRSGSLFF.

The chain couples TRBV7-9 to TRBJ2-2, with D possibly being TRBD1 (5 bases). Germline V gene lookup returns CDR1 SEHNR and CDR2 FQNEAQ (reference sequence). The CDR3 contains 14 residues. V shed 6 bases and J shed 1 base, with 9 bases lying between them. The CDR3 sequence is CASRLTENTGELFF. For the CDR3, the DNA is TGTGCCAGCAGACTGACAGAGAACACCGGGGAGCTGTTTTTT.

As to this clone: The sample contains more than one DNA sequence encoding this CDR3. CDR3 protein: CAWRAGYNEQFF. The CDR3 DNA sequence: TGTGCCTGGAGGGCCGGTTACAATGAGCAGTTCTTC. The rearrangement joins TRBV30 to TRBJ2-1, with D hard to call. The CDR3 contains 12 residues. V lost 3 bases, J lost 4 bases, and 7 bases lay in between. The germline CDR1 and CDR2 sequences are GTSNPN and SVGIG (reference sequence). Variable domain in full (rest from reference TRBV30 and TRBJ2-1): SQTIHQWPATLVQPVGSPLSLECTVEGTSNPNLYWYRQAAGRGLQLLFYSVGIGQISSEVPQNLSASRPQDRQFILSSKKLLLSDSGFYLCAWRAGYNEQFFGPGTRLTVL.

This clone appeared a single time. This chain joins TRBV27 and TRBJ2-7, with D possibly TRBD1 on 6 matching bases. The CDR3 length is 15 residues. V shed 5 bases and J shed 1 base, with 15 bases lying between them. CDR1 and CDR2 (germline): MNHEY, SMNVEV (reference sequence). This CDR3 is CASSANGQLSYEQYF. CDR3 nucleotide sequence: TGTGCCAGCAGTGCCAATGGACAGCTTTCCTACGAGCAGTACTTC.

This chain joins TRBV4-1 and TRBJ1-5; TRBD1 agrees at 9 bases. Germline values: CDR1 MGHRA, CDR2 YSYEKL. The CDR3 loop spans 15 amino acids. J lost 7 bases, V lost 4 bases, and 8 bases had no gene match. The CDR3 nucleotides are TGCGCCAGCAGCCCAGTGGGGACAGGGCACCAGCCCCAGCATTTT. This sequence encodes CASSPVGTGHQPQHF.

The rearrangement joins TRBV5-1 to TRBJ1-2; TRBD1 aligns across 9 bases. This CDR3 region has 15 residues. J gave up 6 bases and V 0 bases, and 6 bases lay outside the gene matches. CDR1 and CDR2 (germline): SGHRS, YFSETQ. CDR3 nucleotide sequence: TGCGCCAGCAGCTTGGGGGGACAGGGATCAGATGGCTACACCTTC. Translating gives CASSLGGQGSDGYTF.

The CDR3 is CASSLVLAGDSEQFF. The CDR3 nucleotides are TGTGCCAGCAGCTTAGTACTAGCGGGAGACAGTGAGCAGTTCTTC. V usage is TRBV13 and J usage is TRBJ2-1; 11 positions agree with TRBD2. V lost 1 base, J lost 9 bases, and 5 bases stayed unmatched. The CDR3 length is 15 residues. Germline V CDR1 and CDR2: PRHDT, FYEKMQ (reference sequence).

This chain uses TRBV13 with TRBJ2-7, with 8 bases lining up with TRBD2. Germline CDR1 PRHDT, CDR2 FYEKMQ (reference sequence). The CDR3 consists of 13 residues. V dropped 8 bases and J dropped 9; count of bases not matched to a gene: 12. The CDR3 DNA reads as TGTGCCAGCTCTGAGCGGGAGACGAAGGGGCAGTACTTC. Translating it yields CASSERETKGQYF.

The chain carries TRBV5-4 and TRBJ2-1; the D gene is possibly TRBD1 (5 bases). V was clipped by 0 bases and J by 0 bases, with 10 bases between them. There are 16 residues in the CDR3. CDR1 is SGHNT, CDR2 YYREEE, per germline (reference sequence). CDR3 loop: CASSLGQTRSYNEQFF. The CDR3 DNA reads as TGTGCCAGCAGCTTGGGACAGACACGCTCCTACAATGAGCAGTTCTTC.

V usage is TRBV4-1 and J usage is TRBJ2-2; 8 nucleotides line up with TRBD2. The CDR3 sequence is 15 residues long. CDR1 is MGHRA and CDR2 is YSYEKL in the germline V gene. V lost 3 bases to trimming and J lost 4 bases; unmatched junction nucleotides: 4. DNA of the CDR3: TGCGCCAGCAGCCAGACTAGCGACCCCACCGGGGAGCTGTTTTTT. Residues: CASSQTSDPTGELFF.

The chain joins TRBV7-2 to TRBJ2-1; the D is unclear. The V and J ends lost 5 bases and 4 bases respectively, with 21 bases between them. Germline-derived CDR1 and CDR2 are SGHTA and FQGNSA. The CDR3 is 17 residues long. In DNA form, the CDR3 reads TGTGCCAGCAGCGGCCGGTCGGTGAGACTCCTATACAATGAGCAGTTCTTC. Protein: CASSGRSVRLLYNEQFF.

V usage is TRBV7-9 and J usage is TRBJ1-2; D is ambiguous. V lost 3 bases to trimming and J lost 1 base, with 9 bases between them. The CDR3 sequence is 14 residues long. Germline CDR1 and CDR2: SEHNR and FQNEAQ (reference sequence). This CDR3 reads CASSFLNVNYGYTF. CDR3 coding DNA: TGTGCCAGCAGCTTTCTGAACGTTAACTATGGCTACACCTTC. Drawing the rest from reference TRBV7-9 and TRBJ1-2, the complete variable domain is DTGVSQNPRHKITKRGQNVTFRCDPISEHNRLYWYRQTLGQGPEFLTYFQNEAQLEKSRLLSDRFSAERPKGSFSTLEIQRTEQGDSAMYLCASSFLNVNYGYTFGSGTRLTVV.